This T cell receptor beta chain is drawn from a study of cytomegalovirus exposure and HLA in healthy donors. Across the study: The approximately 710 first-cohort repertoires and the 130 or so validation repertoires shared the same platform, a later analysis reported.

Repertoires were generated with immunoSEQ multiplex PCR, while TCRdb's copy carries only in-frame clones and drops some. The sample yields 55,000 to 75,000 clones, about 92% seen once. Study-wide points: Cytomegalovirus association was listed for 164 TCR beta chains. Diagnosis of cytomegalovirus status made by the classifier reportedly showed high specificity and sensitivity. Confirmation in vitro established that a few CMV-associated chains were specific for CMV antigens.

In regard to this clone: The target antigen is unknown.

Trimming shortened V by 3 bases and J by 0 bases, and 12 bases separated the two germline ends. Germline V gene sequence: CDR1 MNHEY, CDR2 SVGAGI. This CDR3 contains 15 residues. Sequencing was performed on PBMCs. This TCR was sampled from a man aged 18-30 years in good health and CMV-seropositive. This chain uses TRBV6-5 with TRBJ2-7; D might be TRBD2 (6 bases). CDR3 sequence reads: CASSYERASSYEQYF. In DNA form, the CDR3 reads TGTGCCAGCAGTTATGAGCGGGCTAGCTCCTACGAGCAGTACTTC.